The 19 T cell receptor beta chains listed next were all sequenced from one sample in a study of cytomegalovirus exposure and HLA in healthy donors. The primer mix had 60 Vbeta and 13 Jbeta primers. Assay: immunoSEQ multiplex PCR; the TCRdb copy retains only in-frame clones and omits some. The sample lists 150,000 or so clones, roughly 80% occurring once. The sample consisted of PBMCs. The receptors derive from a man between 18 and 35 years old in good health and CMV-seropositive.

The CDR3 is CAISENWLAGGGGGTDTQYF. The CDR3 nucleotides are TGTGCCATCAGTGAGAACTGGCTAGCGGGAGGTGGAGGCGGCACAGATACGCAGTATTTT. The rearrangement uses TRBV10-3 and TRBJ2-3; 11 bases are a match to TRBD2. The CDR3 is 20 residues long. Trimming at V came to 2 bases and at J to 1 base, leaving 14 bases not matched to a gene. The germline V gene encodes CDR1 ENHRY and CDR2 SYGVKD.

The rearrangement links TRBV7-9 to TRBJ2-5, with 8 bases fitting TRBD1. The V segment lost 4 bases and the J segment 1 base; nucleotides outside the gene matches: 5. This CDR3 comprises 15 residues. CDR1 and CDR2 from the germline V gene are SEHNR and FQNEAQ (reference sequence). The CDR3 DNA is TGTGCCAGCAGCTACGGGACAGGCGCCCAAGAGACCCAGTACTTC. Residues: CASSYGTGAQETQYF.

The chain links TRBV10-3 to TRBJ2-1, with TRBD2 as a possible D gene (6 bases). The CDR3 is 19 residues long. Trimming shortened V by 1 base and J by 7 bases, and 26 bases separated the two germline ends. The V gene's germline CDR1 is ENHRY and CDR2 SYGVKD. Here the CDR3 DNA reads TGTGCCATCAGTGAGTACCCTAGCGAAGGGATCGGCAGAGGGAATGAGCAGTTCTTC. The encoded protein is CAISEYPSEGIGRGNEQFF.

The V call is TRBV13, the J call TRBJ1-4; D is uncertain. The V end lost 5 bases, the J end lost 5 bases, and 9 bases lay between the germline ends. Germline CDR1 reads PRHDT; CDR2 reads FYEKMQ (reference sequence). CDR3 size: 13 residues. CDR3 sequence: CASSAHGNEKLFF. In DNA, the CDR3 is TGTGCCAGCAGCGCCCACGGGAATGAAAAACTGTTTTTT.

This sequence joins TRBV6-1 and TRBJ1-2, with TRBD1 matching over 9 bases. This CDR3 comprises 15 residues. CDR1 is MNHNS, CDR2 SASEGT, per germline. V lost 3 bases, J lost 4 bases, and 6 bases stayed unmatched. Here the CDR3 reads CASSDNRGLGYGYTF. The CDR3 nucleotides are TGTGCCAGCAGTGACAACAGGGGGCTCGGCTATGGCTACACCTTC.

The chain uses TRBV7-3 and TRBJ2-5, with TRBD1 as a possible D gene (6 bases). The V gene's germline CDR1 is SGHTA and CDR2 FQGTGA. Deletions cut 4 bases from V and 2 bases from J, with 8 bases between. The CDR3 is 13 amino acids. The CDR3: CASSSGHQETQYF. The CDR3 DNA follows: TGTGCCAGCAGCTCGGGACATCAAGAGACCCAGTACTTC. The entire variable domain, with the rest obtained from reference TRBV7-3 and TRBJ2-5, is as follows: GAGVSQTPSNKVTEKGKYVELRCDPISGHTALYWYRQSLGQGPEFLIYFQGTGAADDSGLPNDRFFAVRPEGSVSTLKIQRTERGDSAVYLCASSSGHQETQYFGPGTRLLVL.

The gene calls are TRBV5-1 and TRBJ1-1; weak D call: TRBD1 (6 bases). Trimming removed 4 bases from V and 2 bases from J, with 21 bases in between. Germline V gene sequence: CDR1 SGHRS, CDR2 YFSETQ. This CDR3 comprises 17 residues. The CDR3 region is CASSKLTTDRLNTEAFF. CDR3 in DNA: TGCGCCAGCAGCAAACTGACAACGGACAGATTAAACACTGAAGCTTTCTTT.

This rearrangement joins TRBV27 to TRBJ1-2, with 7 bases aligning to TRBD1. The CDR3 spans 17 residues. V lost 4 bases to trimming and J lost 0 bases; unmatched junction nucleotides: 11. In germline, CDR1 is MNHEY, CDR2 SMNVEV (reference sequence). CDR3 sequence reads: CASSSLTGRLANYGYTF. CDR3 nucleotide sequence: TGTGCCAGCAGTTCGTTGACAGGGCGACTAGCTAACTATGGCTACACCTTC.

The CDR3 DNA follows: TGTGCCAGCAGCCAAGCGTTCTGGCAGCCCCAGCATTTT. Encoded protein: CASSQAFWQPQHF. The chain employs TRBV6-5 and TRBJ1-5; no clear D. In germline, CDR1 is MNHEY, CDR2 SVGAGI. This CDR3 region has 13 residues. V shed 6 bases and J shed 7 bases, with 13 bases lying between them.

This clone was seen a few times. This chain links TRBV30 with TRBJ1-2; a weak D match, TRBD1 (6 bases). With 3 bases removed from V and 1 base from J, the gap between germline ends came to 18 bases. This CDR3 has 16 residues. Germline V CDR1 and CDR2: GTSNPN, SVGIG (reference sequence). CDR3 nucleotides: TGTGCCTGGAGCCCCCCGTGGACAGCCCTTAACTATGGCTACACCTTC. The encoded protein is CAWSPPWTALNYGYTF.

V is TRBV6-1 and J is TRBJ2-7; D might be TRBD2 (6 bases). Trimming pared 6 bases from V and 7 bases from J, leaving 16 bases between. The CDR3 loop spans 13 amino acids. The germline gives CDR1 MNHNS, CDR2 SASEGT. The CDR3 loop reads CASSQTSGIEQYF. Written as DNA, the CDR3 is TGTGCCAGCAGCCAGACTAGTGGAATTGAGCAGTACTTC.

The table lists this clone with a count of one. Without the conserved terminal phenylalanine or tryptophan, this CDR3 likely stems from a read error. The V call is TRBV7-9, the J call TRBJ1-6; D not resolved. Germline lookup yields CDR1 SEHNR and CDR2 FQNEAQ (reference sequence). The length of the CDR3 is 15 residues. Trimming shortened V by 3 bases and J by 3 bases, and 9 bases separated the two germline ends. The CDR3 DNA is TGTGCCAGCAGCTTTTCGGACTTCTATAATTCACCCCTCCACCTT. Amino acid sequence: CASSFSDFYNSPLHL.

V gene TRBV7-2 combines with J gene TRBJ1-2; D remains ambiguous. V was cut by 4 bases and J by 4 bases, with 13 bases left in between. This CDR3 has 14 amino acids. Germline loops: CDR1 SGHTA, CDR2 FQGNSA. The CDR3 reads CASSSPGIVYGYTF. Here the CDR3 DNA reads TGTGCCAGCAGCTCTCCCGGGATTGTCTATGGCTACACCTTC.

The chain uses TRBV10-3 and TRBJ2-1; 7 nucleotides align to TRBD2. The CDR3 sequence is 18 residues long. The V segment lost 2 bases and the J segment 4 bases; nucleotides outside the gene matches: 14. In germline, CDR1 is ENHRY, CDR2 SYGVKD. The CDR3 DNA is TGTGCCATCAGTGAGCGTGCGACTAGTGGGGGGGAATACAATGAGCAGTTCTTC. Its protein product is CAISERATSGGEYNEQFF.

The rearrangement joins TRBV7-6 to TRBJ2-3; perhaps TRBD1 as D (6 bases). Germline V gives CDR1 SGHVS, CDR2 FNYEAQ. The CDR3 has 14 amino acids. The V gene lost 0 bases and the J gene lost 5 bases, with 9 bases spanning the gap. CDR3 in amino acids: CASSLAGGQDTQYF. CDR3 nucleotides: TGTGCCAGCAGCTTAGCAGGGGGTCAAGATACGCAGTATTTT. Looking up the rest from reference TRBV7-6 and TRBJ2-3 gives the full variable domain: GAGVSQSPRYKVTKRGQDVALRCDPISGHVSLYWYRQALGQGPEFLTYFNYEAQQDKSGLPNDRFSAERPEGSISTLTIQRTEQRDSAMYRCASSLAGGQDTQYFGPGTRLTVL.

The rearrangement uses TRBV5-6 and TRBJ2-4; 7 positions agree with TRBD1. CDR3 length: 15 amino acids. Germline V gives CDR1 SGHDT, CDR2 YYEEEE. The V and J ends lost 4 bases and 10 bases, in that order; junction bases with no gene match: 14. For the CDR3, the DNA is TGTGCCAGCAGCCCGTCGGGTAGGGGGCAGGATATTCAGTACTTC. This translates into CASSPSGRGQDIQYF.

A single count supports this clone. The genes are TRBV27 and TRBJ2-3; D gene ambiguous. V dropped 4 bases and J dropped 2 bases, with 13 bases sitting between them. Germline CDR1 MNHEY, CDR2 SMNVEV (reference sequence). The CDR3 is made up of 15 amino acids. DNA for the CDR3: TGTGCCAGCAGTTCGCCCCTATTGTACACAGATACGCAGTATTTT. Protein: CASSSPLLYTDTQYF.

V gene TRBV29-1 combines with J gene TRBJ1-2; TRBD1 matches at 7 bases. With 2 bases clipped from V and 10 bases from J, the junction kept 7 bases outside the gene matches. The V gene's germline CDR1 is SQVTM and CDR2 ANQGSEA. The CDR3 has 12 amino acids. CDR3 in DNA: TGCAGCGTTGAAATGAGACAGGGAGTCTACACCTTC. It translates to CSVEMRQGVYTF.

The CDR3 is CASNPTFNNQPQHF. The CDR3 nucleotides are TGTGCCAGCAACCCGACTTTTAATAATCAGCCCCAGCATTTT. J is TRBJ1-5 and V is TRBV6-1; D unclear. The V end lost 7 bases, the J end lost 4 bases, and 14 bases lay between the germline ends. Germline CDR1 is MNHNS and CDR2 is SASEGT. The CDR3 covers 14 residues.